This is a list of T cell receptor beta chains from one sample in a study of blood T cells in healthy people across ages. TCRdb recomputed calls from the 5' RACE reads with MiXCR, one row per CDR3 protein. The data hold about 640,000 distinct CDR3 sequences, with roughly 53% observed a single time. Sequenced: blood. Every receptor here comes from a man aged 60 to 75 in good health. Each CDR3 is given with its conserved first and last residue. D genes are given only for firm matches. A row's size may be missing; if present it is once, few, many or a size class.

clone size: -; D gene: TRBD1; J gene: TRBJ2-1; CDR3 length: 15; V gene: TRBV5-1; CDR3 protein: CASSLLQGANNEQFF; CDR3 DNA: TGCGCCAGCAGCTTGTTACAGGGGGCGAACAATGAGCAGTTCTTC
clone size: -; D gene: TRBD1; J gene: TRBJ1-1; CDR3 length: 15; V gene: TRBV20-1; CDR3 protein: CSARSAGGENTEAFF; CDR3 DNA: TGCAGTGCTAGATCTGCAGGGGGAGAGAACACTGAAGCTTTCTTT
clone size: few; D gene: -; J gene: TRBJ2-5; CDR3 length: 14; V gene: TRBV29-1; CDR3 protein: CSVEASRYQETQYF; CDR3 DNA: TGCAGCGTTGAAGCTTCTAGGTACCAAGAGACCCAGTACTTC
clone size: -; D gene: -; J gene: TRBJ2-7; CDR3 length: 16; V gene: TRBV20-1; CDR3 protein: CSASPPHRGVTYERYF; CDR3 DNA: TGCAGTGCTAGCCCTCCACACCGCGGGGTAACCTACGAGCGGTACTTC
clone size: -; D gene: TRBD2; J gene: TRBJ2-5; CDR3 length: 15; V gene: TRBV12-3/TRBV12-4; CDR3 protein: CASSRSGGASGEQYF; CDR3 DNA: TGTGCCAGCAGCAGAAGCGGGGGGGCCTCAGGTGAGCAGTACTTC
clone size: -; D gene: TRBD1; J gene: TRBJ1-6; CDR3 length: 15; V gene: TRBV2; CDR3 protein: CASGDRSSYNSPLHF; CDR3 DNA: TGTGCCAGCGGGGACAGGAGCTCCTATAATTCACCCCTCCACTTT
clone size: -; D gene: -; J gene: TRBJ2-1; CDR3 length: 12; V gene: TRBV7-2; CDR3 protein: CASGGASFEQFF; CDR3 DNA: TGTGCCAGCGGGGGGGCCAGCTTTGAGCAGTTCTTC
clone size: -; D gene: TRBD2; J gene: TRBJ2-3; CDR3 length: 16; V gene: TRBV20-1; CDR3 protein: CSAGLAGGQVADTQYF; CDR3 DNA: TGCAGTGCCGGACTAGCGGGGGGCCAAGTGGCAGATACGCAGTATTTT
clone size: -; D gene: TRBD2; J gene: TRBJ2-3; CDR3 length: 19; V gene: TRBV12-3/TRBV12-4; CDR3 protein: CASSLTGPSLAGRTDTQYF; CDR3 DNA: TGTGCCAGCAGTTTAACGGGACCTAGTCTAGCGGGTCGCACAGATACGCAGTATTTT
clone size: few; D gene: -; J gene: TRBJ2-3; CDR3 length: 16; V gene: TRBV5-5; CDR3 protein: CASSLGRGVGTDTQYF; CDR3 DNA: TGTGCCAGCAGTCTGGGAAGGGGAGTTGGAACAGATACGCAGTATTTT
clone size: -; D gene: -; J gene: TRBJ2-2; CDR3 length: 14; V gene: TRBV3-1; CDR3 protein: CAGSAGRNTGELFF; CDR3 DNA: TGTGCCGGAAGTGCGGGGAGGAACACCGGGGAGCTGTTTTTT
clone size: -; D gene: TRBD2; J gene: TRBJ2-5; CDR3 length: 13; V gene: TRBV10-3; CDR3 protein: CAISDTSEATQYF; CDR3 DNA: TGTGCCATCAGTGATACTAGCGAGGCGACCCAGTACTTC
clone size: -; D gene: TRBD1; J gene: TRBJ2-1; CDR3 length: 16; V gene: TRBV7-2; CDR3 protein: CARSRGQGASYNEQFF; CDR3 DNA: TGTGCCAGGAGCCGCGGACAGGGGGCTTCCTACAATGAGCAGTTCTTC
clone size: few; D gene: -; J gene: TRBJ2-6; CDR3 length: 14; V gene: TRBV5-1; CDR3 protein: CASSADRGANVLTF; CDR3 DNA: TGCGCCAGCAGCGCCGATAGGGGGGCCAACGTCCTGACTTTC
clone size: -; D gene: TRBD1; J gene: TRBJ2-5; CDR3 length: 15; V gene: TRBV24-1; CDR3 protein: CATNQQGAAVETQYF; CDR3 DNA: TGTGCCACCAATCAACAGGGGGCGGCTGTGGAGACCCAGTACTTC
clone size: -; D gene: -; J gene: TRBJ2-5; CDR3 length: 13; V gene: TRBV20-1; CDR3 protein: CSARVHSQETQYF; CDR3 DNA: TGCAGTGCTAGAGTGCACAGCCAAGAGACCCAGTACTTC